The entry that follows covers one T cell receptor (beta chain) sequence. Original data processing: The authors estimated nucleated cell counts from reference gene primer amplification. Sequencing was performed with immunoSEQ multiplex PCR; in TCRdb, only in-frame clones are kept and a portion is missing. V, J and clone size reflect that table, while D and trimming were determined from the DNA. The repertoire holds tens of thousands of clones, with approximately 89% as singletons. This specimen comes from a study of blood T cell repertoires in COVID-19. Background on the study: Samples representing acute and convalescent COVID-19 were sourced from the United States, Italy and Spain.

Losses at the gene ends were 9 bases for V and 2 bases for J; bases not matched to a gene: 6. Germline values: CDR1 LGHNA, CDR2 YNFKEQ. The CDR3 runs to 14 residues. This clonotype originated in a human donor in a cohort sampled during active COVID-19. Sequences were obtained from peripheral blood. The chain carries TRBV4-2 and TRBJ2-5; TRBD2 agrees at 10 bases. In nucleotides, the CDR3 is TGTGCCAGTGGTAGCGGGGGGACTCAAGAGACCCAGTACTTC. This encodes CASGSGGTQETQYF.